The rows below give T cell receptor beta chains drawn from one sample of a study of blood T cells in healthy people across ages. MiXCR, applied by TCRdb to the 5' RACE reads, yields one record per CDR3 protein. This table holds some 290,000 distinct CDR3 sequences, roughly 29% found once. The specimen sequenced was blood. These receptors all stem from a woman in her 70s in good health. CDR3s include the opening cysteine and the closing phenylalanine or tryptophan. The D gene is left open where the match is weak. Clone size, where shown, is once, few, many, or a class for clones that have expanded.

J | D | size | V | CDR3 | DNA
TRBJ2-3 | . | few | TRBV3-1 | CASSRTLSSTDTQYF | TGTGCCAGCAGCCGGACACTCTCTAGCACAGATACGCAGTATTTT
TRBJ2-7 | . | . | TRBV14 | CASSQQYYEQYF | TGTGCCAGCAGCCAACAGTACTACGAGCAGTACTTC
TRBJ1-1 | TRBD1 | many | TRBV29-1 | CSVEPGQGIGYTEAFF | TGCAGCGTCGAACCGGGACAGGGTATTGGGTACACTGAAGCTTTCTTT
TRBJ2-5 | TRBD2 | many | TRBV7-2 | CASSYGLAGKQETQYF | TGTGCCAGCAGCTATGGACTAGCGGGAAAACAAGAGACCCAGTACTTC
TRBJ1-1 | . | . | TRBV29-1 | CSAGIMNTEAFF | TGCAGCGCTGGGATCATGAACACTGAAGCTTTCTTT
TRBJ2-1 | . | . | TRBV3-1 | CASSRSVAVDEQFF | .
TRBJ1-4 | TRBD1 | many | TRBV20-1 | CSARGTGGREKLFF | TGCAGTGCTAGAGGGACAGGGGGACGAGAAAAACTGTTTTTT
TRBJ2-3 | TRBD1 | . | TRBV25-1 | CASSDQGQGFADTQYF | TGTGCCAGCAGTGATCAGGGACAGGGGTTTGCAGATACGCAGTATTTT
TRBJ2-5 | TRBD2 | few | TRBV4-3 | CASSQRAGGETQYF | TGCGCCAGCAGCCAACGGGCGGGAGGAGAGACCCAGTACTTC
TRBJ1-5 | . | . | TRBV19 | CASSPRAHNQPQHF | TGTGCCAGTAGCCCCAGGGCGCACAATCAGCCCCAGCATTTT
TRBJ1-2 | . | . | TRBV12-3/TRBV12-4 | CASSRFQGSGYTF | TGTGCCAGCAGCCGATTTCAGGGTTCTGGCTACACCTTC
TRBJ2-5 | . | . | TRBV20-1 | CSAIVGRKETQYF | TGCAGTGCTATAGTGGGGAGGAAGGAGACCCAGTACTTC
TRBJ2-3 | . | . | TRBV20-1 | CSARAPSERLDTQYF | TGCAGTGCTAGAGCCCCTAGCGAGAGATTGGATACGCAGTATTTT
TRBJ1-2 | TRBD1 | few | TRBV20-1 | CSARTGPYGYTF | TGCAGTGCTCGGACAGGGCCATATGGCTACACCTTC
TRBJ1-6 | . | few | TRBV15 | CATSRDQVGESSYNSPLHF | TGTGCCACCAGCAGAGATCAGGTGGGGGAAAGCTCCTATAATTCACCCCTCCACTTT
TRBJ2-7 | . | . | TRBV5-1 | CASSPGTLYEQYF | TGCGCCAGCAGCCCGGGGACCCTCTACGAGCAGTACTTC
TRBJ2-7 | TRBD1 | few | TRBV20-1 | CRAHRGTSYEQYF | TGCAGAGCTCACAGGGGAACTTCCTACGAGCAGTACTTC
TRBJ2-3 | TRBD2 | . | TRBV20-1 | CSATDGREALTDTQYF | TGCAGTGCTACAGATGGCCGGGAGGCTCTCACAGATACGCAGTATTTT
TRBJ2-1 | . | . | TRBV6-1 | CASSSGGSSSYNEQFF | TGTGCCAGCAGTTCTGGGGGGTCAAGCTCCTACAATGAGCAGTTCTTC
TRBJ1-1 | TRBD1 | . | TRBV18 | CASSLTTGMGTEAFF | TGTGCCAGCTCTCTGACGACAGGGATGGGGACTGAAGCTTTCTTT
TRBJ1-2 | . | few | TRBV5-6 | CASSSTAVYGYTF | TGTGCCAGCAGCTCGACAGCAGTCTATGGCTACACCTTC
TRBJ2-1 | . | . | TRBV6-1 | CATTSGVLRGEQFF | TGTGCCACCACATCCGGGGTCCTACGCGGTGAGCAGTTCTTC
TRBJ2-3 | TRBD2 | few | TRBV15 | CATSRGLAGVDVDTQYF | TGTGCCACCAGCCGCGGACTAGCGGGAGTGGATGTAGATACGCAGTATTTT